The clone carrying this TCR beta chain turned up a few times. Its specificity is not known. This entry comes from a study of response to subunit inactivated influenza vaccine. Each CDR3 protein is one row after TCRdb ran MiXCR on the RT-PCR reads. The table includes fewer than 750,000 distinct CDR3 sequences, around 13% detected once. Study outcomes and limitations: After each seasonal influenza vaccination, few new T cells are recruited, the authors suggested.

V lost 4 bases, J lost 5 bases, and 7 bases stayed unmatched. The germline CDR1 and CDR2 sequences are SGHKS and YYEKEE (reference sequence). The CDR3 covers 16 residues. The sample consisted of PBMCs from blood, taken about 12 days after vaccination. The clonotype comes from a man in his fifties or sixties who received an inactivated influenza vaccine. The chain has TRBV5-5 and TRBJ2-2; 11 positions agree with TRBD2. The CDR3 DNA is TGTGCCAGCAGCCCACTAGCGGGAGAAAAAACCGGGGAGCTGTTTTTT. Protein sequence: CASSPLAGEKTGELFF.